Below are 5 T cell receptor beta chains sequenced from a single sample in a study of blood T cell repertoires in COVID-19. The method was immunoSEQ multiplex PCR; TCRdb's version includes in-frame clones alone and lacks a portion of them. Of approximately 80,000 clones in the sample, approximately 85% were seen once. The sequencing input was peripheral blood. These receptors were obtained from a human donor in a cohort sampled during active COVID-19.

This chain links TRBV4-1 with TRBJ2-2; no clear D gene. The germline V gene encodes CDR1 MGHRA and CDR2 YSYEKL. This CDR3 is 17 amino acids long. Trimming stripped 0 bases from V and 3 bases from J, with 14 bases between. Here the CDR3 DNA reads TGCGCCAGCAGCCAAGAAGGCCGCAGGTATTACACCGGGGAGCTGTTTTTT. As protein: CASSQEGRRYYTGELFF.

This chain joins TRBV7-9 and TRBJ1-6, with D tentatively TRBD1 (6 bases). Trimming stripped 0 bases from V and 7 bases from J, with 10 bases between. The germline V gene has CDR1 SEHNR and CDR2 FQNEAQ (reference sequence). CDR3 size: 15 residues. CDR3 loop: CASSLAGAINSPLHF. The DNA for the CDR3 is TGTGCCAGCAGCTTAGCGGGGGCAATCAATTCACCCCTCCACTTT.

The V gene is TRBV7-6, the J gene TRBJ1-5; D call uncertain. Trimming removed 1 base from V and 0 bases from J, with 7 bases in between. The CDR3 has 15 residues. Germline CDR1 SGHVS, CDR2 FNYEAQ. The DNA of the CDR3 is TGTGCCAGCAGCTTAGAGCCTTATAGCAATCAGCCCCAGCATTTT. Translating it yields CASSLEPYSNQPQHF.

This clone was detected only once. The rearrangement uses TRBV6-5 and TRBJ1-1, with 7 bases identical to TRBD1. The CDR3 loop spans 13 amino acids. Per germline, CDR1 MNHEY and CDR2 SVGAGI. The V gene end was trimmed by 5 bases and the J gene end by 6 bases; junction bases not matched to a gene: 6. The CDR3 loop is CASSRGTAAEAFF. The CDR3, as DNA: TGTGCCAGCAGTAGAGGGACAGCAGCTGAAGCTTTCTTT.

This chain uses TRBV5-4 with TRBJ2-3; a possible D gene is TRBD2 (5 bases). Germline V lookup: CDR1 SGHNT, CDR2 YYREEE (reference sequence). Trimming took off 7 bases at V and 14 bases at J, with 17 bases between the two ends. This CDR3 contains 11 residues. CDR3 DNA: TGTGCCAGCGGGCCTCCCAGCGGCAGGTATTTT. Translating it yields CASGPPSGRYF.